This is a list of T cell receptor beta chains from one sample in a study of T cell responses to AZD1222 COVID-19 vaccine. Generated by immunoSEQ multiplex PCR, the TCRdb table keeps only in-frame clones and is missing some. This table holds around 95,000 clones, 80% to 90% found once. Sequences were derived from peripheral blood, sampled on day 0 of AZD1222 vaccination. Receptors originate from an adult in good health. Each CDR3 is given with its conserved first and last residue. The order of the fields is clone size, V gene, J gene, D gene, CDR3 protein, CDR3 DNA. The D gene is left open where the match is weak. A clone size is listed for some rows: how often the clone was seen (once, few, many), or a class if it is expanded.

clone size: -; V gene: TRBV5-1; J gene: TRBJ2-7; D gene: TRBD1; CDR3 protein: CATRGNSYEQYF; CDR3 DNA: TGCGCCACCAGGGGGAACTCCTACGAGCAGTACTTC
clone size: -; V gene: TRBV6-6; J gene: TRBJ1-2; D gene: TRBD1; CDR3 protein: CASSLRRGLEYGYTF; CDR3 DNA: TGTGCCAGCAGCCTCCGGAGGGGGCTGGAATATGGCTACACCTTC
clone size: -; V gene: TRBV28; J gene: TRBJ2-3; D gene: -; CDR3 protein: CASSFTRGLTDTQYF; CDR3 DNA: TGTGCCAGCAGTTTTACGAGGGGACTCACAGATACGCAGTATTTT
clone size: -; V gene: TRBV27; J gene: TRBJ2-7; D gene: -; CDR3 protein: CASSLSRLLGEQYF; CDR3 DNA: TGTGCCAGCAGTTTAAGCCGGCTTCTCGGTGAGCAGTACTTC
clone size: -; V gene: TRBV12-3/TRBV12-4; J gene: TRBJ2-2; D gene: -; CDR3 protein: CANIRGTGELFF; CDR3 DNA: TGTGCCAACATTAGAGGCACCGGGGAGCTGTTTTTT
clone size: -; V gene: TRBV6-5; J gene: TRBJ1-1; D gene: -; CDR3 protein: CASSYSPGDTEAFF; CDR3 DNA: TGTGCCAGCAGTTACTCCCCGGGCGACACTGAAGCTTTCTTT
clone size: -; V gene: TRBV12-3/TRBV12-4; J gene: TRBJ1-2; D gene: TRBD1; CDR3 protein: CASSPGTGFGYTF; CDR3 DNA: TGTGCCAGCAGTCCCGGGACAGGGTTTGGCTACACCTTC
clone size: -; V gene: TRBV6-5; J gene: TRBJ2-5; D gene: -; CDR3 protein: CASIGWVQETQYF; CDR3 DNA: TGTGCCAGCATTGGCTGGGTCCAAGAGACCCAGTACTTC
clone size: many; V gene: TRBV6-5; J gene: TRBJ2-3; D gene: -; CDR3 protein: CASSYYRERTDTQYF; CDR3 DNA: TGTGCCAGCAGTTATTACAGGGAGCGCACAGATACGCAGTATTTT
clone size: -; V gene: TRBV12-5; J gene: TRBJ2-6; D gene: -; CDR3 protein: CASGQEAFRSGANVLTF; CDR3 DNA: TGTGCTAGTGGGCAGGAGGCTTTCCGCTCTGGGGCCAACGTCCTGACTTTC
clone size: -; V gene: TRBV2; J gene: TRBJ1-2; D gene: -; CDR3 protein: CASTGGVADLGRYGYTF; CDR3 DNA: TGTGCCAGCACAGGAGGGGTCGCCGATTTAGGGCGCTATGGCTACACCTTC
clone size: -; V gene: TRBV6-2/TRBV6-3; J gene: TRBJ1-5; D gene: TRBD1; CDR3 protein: CASSYSTGSGNQPQHF; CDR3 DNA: TGTGCCAGCAGTTACTCGACAGGGTCTGGCAATCAGCCCCAGCATTTT
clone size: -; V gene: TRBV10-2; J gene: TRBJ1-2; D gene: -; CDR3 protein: CASSVEGVHGYTF; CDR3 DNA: TGCGCCAGCAGTGTCGAGGGAGTTCATGGCTACACCTTC
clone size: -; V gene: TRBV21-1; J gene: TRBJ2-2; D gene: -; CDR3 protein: CASTSGVLHQNTGELFF; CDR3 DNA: TGTGCCAGCACCTCTGGAGTCTTACACCAGAACACCGGGGAGCTGTTTTTT
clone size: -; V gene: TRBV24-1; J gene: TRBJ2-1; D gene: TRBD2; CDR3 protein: CATSAPGGVQNEQFF; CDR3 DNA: TGTGCCACCAGTGCGCCGGGGGGGGTACAGAATGAGCAGTTCTTC
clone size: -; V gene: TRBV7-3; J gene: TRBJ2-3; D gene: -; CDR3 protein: CASSLTTSQAALHTQYF; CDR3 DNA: TGTGCCAGCAGCTTAACGACGTCCCAAGCTGCCCTCCATACGCAGTATTTT
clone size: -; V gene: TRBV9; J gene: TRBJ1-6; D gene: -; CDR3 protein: CASSVRAEGSPLHF; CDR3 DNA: TGTGCCAGCAGCGTGAGGGCGGAGGGTTCACCCCTCCACTTT
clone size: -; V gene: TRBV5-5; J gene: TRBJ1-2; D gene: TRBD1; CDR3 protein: CASSLERDRNRRTF; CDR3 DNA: TGTGCCAGCAGCTTGGAGCGGGACAGGAACCGTCGGACCTTC
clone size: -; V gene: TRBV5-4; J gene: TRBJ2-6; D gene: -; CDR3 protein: CASSSTPGNVLTF; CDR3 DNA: TGTGCCAGCAGCTCAACTCCGGGCAACGTCCTGACTTTC
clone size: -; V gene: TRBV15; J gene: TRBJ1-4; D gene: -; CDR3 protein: CATSRHVGVNEKLFF; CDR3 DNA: TGTGCCACCAGCAGACATGTCGGGGTTAATGAAAAACTGTTTTTT
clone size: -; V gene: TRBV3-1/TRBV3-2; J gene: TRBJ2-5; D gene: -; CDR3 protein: CASSNQETQYF; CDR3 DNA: TGTGCCAGCAGCAACCAAGAGACCCAGTACTTC
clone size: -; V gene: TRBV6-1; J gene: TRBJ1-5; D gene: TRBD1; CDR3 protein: CASSRGSTEPQHF; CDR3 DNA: TGTGCCAGCAGCAGGGGGTCTACGGAGCCCCAGCATTTT
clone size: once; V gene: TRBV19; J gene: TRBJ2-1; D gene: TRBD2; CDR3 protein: CASSIEFSGSNEQFF; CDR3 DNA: TGTGCCAGTAGTATTGAGTTTAGCGGGAGCAATGAGCAGTTCTTC
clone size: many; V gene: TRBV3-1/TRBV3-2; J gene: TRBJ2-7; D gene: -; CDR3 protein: CASSPLLSESYEQYF; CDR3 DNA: TGTGCCAGCAGCCCACTCCTTAGCGAATCCTACGAGCAGTACTTC
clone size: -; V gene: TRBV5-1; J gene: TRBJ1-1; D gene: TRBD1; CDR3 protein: CASSLVGQGAYTEAFF; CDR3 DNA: TGCGCCAGCAGCTTGGTGGGACAGGGGGCCTACACTGAAGCTTTCTTT
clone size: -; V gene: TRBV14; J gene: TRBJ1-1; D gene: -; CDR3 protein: CASSRSSAGREAFF; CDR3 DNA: TGTGCCAGCAGCCGATCCTCAGCGGGACGTGAAGCTTTCTTT
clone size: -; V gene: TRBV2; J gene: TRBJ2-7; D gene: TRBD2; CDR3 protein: CASSQAGGTSGRYEQYF; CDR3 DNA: TGTGCCAGCAGCCAGGCGGGAGGAACTAGCGGGAGATACGAGCAGTACTTC
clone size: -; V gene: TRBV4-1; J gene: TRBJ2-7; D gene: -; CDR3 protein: CASSQDPWPSYEQYF; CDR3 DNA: TGCGCCAGCAGCCAAGATCCCTGGCCATCCTACGAGCAGTACTTC
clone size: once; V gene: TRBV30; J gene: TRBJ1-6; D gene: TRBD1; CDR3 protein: CAWDRDSTVSPLHF; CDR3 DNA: TGTGCCTGGGACCGGGACAGTACTGTGTCACCCCTCCACTTT
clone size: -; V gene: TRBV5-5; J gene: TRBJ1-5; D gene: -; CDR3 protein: CASSLVYPNQPQHF; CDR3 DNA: TGTGCCAGCAGCTTGGTTTACCCCAATCAGCCCCAGCATTTT
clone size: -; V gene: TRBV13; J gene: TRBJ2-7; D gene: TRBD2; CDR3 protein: CASSFREGREQYF; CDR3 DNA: TGTGCCAGCAGCTTCCGGGAGGGACGCGAGCAGTACTTC
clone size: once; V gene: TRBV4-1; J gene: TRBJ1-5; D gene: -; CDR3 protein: CASSQGQSIQPQHF; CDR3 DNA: TGCGCCAGCAGCCAAGGACAGTCCATCCAGCCCCAGCATTTT
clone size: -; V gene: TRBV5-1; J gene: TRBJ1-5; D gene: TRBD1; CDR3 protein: CASSLVTGNRQPQHF; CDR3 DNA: TGCGCCAGCAGCTTGGTGACAGGGAATCGCCAGCCCCAGCATTTT
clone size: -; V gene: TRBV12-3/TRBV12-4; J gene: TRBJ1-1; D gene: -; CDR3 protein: CASGLRGPEAFF; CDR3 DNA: TGTGCCAGTGGACTCCGGGGACCTGAAGCTTTCTTT
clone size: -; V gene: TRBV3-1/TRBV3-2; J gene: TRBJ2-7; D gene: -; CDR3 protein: CASSQGLAYEQYF; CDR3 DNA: TGTGCCAGCAGCCAAGGACTAGCCTACGAGCAGTACTTC
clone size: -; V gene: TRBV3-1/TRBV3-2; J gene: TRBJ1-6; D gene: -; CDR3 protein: CASSRKTAPANGSPLHF; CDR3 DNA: TGTGCCAGCAGCCGGAAAACCGCCCCGGCAAACGGGTCACCCCTCCACTTT
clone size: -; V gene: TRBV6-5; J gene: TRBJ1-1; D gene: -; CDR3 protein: CAAVGGETEAFF; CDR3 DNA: TGTGCCGCGGTCGGGGGGGAAACTGAAGCTTTCTTT
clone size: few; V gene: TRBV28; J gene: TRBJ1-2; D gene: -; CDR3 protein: CASSGGPGGDGYTF; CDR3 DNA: TGTGCCAGCAGTGGGGGACCGGGAGGGGATGGCTACACCTTC
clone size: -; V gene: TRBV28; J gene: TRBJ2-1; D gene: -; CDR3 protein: CASSFRFNEQFF; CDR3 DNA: TGTGCCAGCAGTTTCCGGTTTAATGAGCAGTTCTTC
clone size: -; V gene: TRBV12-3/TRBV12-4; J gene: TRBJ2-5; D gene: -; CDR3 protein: CASSQEIVGTQYF; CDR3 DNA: TGTGCCAGCAGCCAAGAAATCGTAGGGACCCAGTACTTC
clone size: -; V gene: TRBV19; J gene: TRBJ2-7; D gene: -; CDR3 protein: CASRGQGDEQYF; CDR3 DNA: TGTGCCAGTAGAGGGCAGGGCGACGAGCAGTACTTC
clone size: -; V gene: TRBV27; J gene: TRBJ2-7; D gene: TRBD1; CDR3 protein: CASSFKGQGRSRDYEQYF; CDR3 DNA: TGTGCCAGCAGTTTTAAGGGACAGGGAAGATCCCGAGACTACGAGCAGTACTTC
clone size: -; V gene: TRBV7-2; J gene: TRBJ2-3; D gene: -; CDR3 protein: CASSPYTDTQYF; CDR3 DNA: TGTGCCAGCAGCCCATACACAGATACGCAGTATTTT
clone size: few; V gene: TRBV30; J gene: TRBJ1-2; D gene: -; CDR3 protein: CAWSVNRITRGYTF; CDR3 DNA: TGTGCCTGGAGTGTAAACAGGATAACTAGAGGCTACACCTTC
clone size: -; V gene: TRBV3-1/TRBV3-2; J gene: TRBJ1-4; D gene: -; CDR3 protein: CASSQEWGEKLFF; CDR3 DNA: TGTGCCAGCAGCCAAGAGTGGGGTGAAAAACTGTTTTTT
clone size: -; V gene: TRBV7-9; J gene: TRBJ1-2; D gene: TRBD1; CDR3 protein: CASSRDSLTGYTF; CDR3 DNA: TGTGCCAGCAGCCGGGACAGTCTAACGGGCTACACCTTC
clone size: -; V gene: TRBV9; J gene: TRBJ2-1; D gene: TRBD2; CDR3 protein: CASSVGAGVKNEQFF; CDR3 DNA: TGTGCCAGCAGCGTAGGTGCGGGAGTTAAGAATGAGCAGTTCTTC
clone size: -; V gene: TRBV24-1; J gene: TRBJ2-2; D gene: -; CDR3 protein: CATSEGVTATGELFF; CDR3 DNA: TGTGCCACCAGTGAGGGGGTGACGGCGACGGGGGAGCTGTTTTTT
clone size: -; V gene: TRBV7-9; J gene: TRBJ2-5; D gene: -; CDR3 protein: CASSLVGVRETQYF; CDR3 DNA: TGTGCCAGCAGCTTAGTTGGGGTTCGTGAGACCCAGTACTTC
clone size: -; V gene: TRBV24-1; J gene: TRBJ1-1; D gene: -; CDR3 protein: CATKRSRNTEAFF; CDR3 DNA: TGTGCCACCAAAAGGAGCCGGAACACTGAAGCTTTCTTT